The rows below give T cell receptor beta chains drawn from one sample of a study of T cell clonotyping in hematopoietic cell transplantation. The assay was immunoSEQ multiplex PCR, and TCRdb's table has in-frame clones only and misses some. Here the sample spans approximately 50,000 clones, just over 85% being singletons. This specimen consisted of peripheral blood mononuclear cells, obtained before stem cell transplant. These TCRs come from a man in his 60s with biphenotypic leukemia. Some clones in this sample may be carry-over from other donors' samples. The CDR3 runs from the conserved cysteine through the conserved F or W. D genes are given only for firm matches. Not every row has a clone size; where given, it reads once, few, many or a size class.

d_call	clone_size	v_call	j_call	cdr3_aa	cdr3_nt
TRBD2	NA	TRBV30	TRBJ2-1	CAWRGREIYNEQFF	TGTGCCTGGAGGGGGCGGGAGATATACAATGAGCAGTTCTTC
TRBD1	NA	TRBV7-9	TRBJ1-1	CASSSDRGRSEAFF	TGTGCCAGCAGCTCGGACAGGGGAAGGTCTGAAGCTTTCTTT
NA	NA	TRBV19	TRBJ1-4	CASSIRAYEKLFF	TGTGCCAGTAGTATCCGGGCCTATGAAAAACTGTTTTTT
NA	medium-sized	TRBV19	TRBJ1-1	CASSPTMNTEAFF	TGTGCCAGTAGTCCTACTATGAACACTGAAGCTTTCTTT
NA	NA	TRBV30	TRBJ2-1	CAWSDSLDTYNEQFF	TGTGCCTGGAGTGACTCCCTCGACACCTACAATGAGCAGTTCTTC
NA	NA	TRBV5-6	TRBJ2-1	CASSFRGLTYNEQFF	TGTGCCAGCAGCTTTCGGGGTTTGACCTACAATGAGCAGTTCTTC
TRBD2	once	TRBV28	TRBJ2-7	CASSSPGRENSYEQYF	TGTGCCAGCAGTTCACCGGGGCGGGAGAACTCCTACGAGCAGTACTTC
TRBD1	NA	TRBV4-1	TRBJ2-5	CASSQVPSGGMETQYF	TGCGCCAGCAGCCAAGTCCCCTCAGGGGGAATGGAGACCCAGTACTTC
NA	NA	TRBV30	TRBJ2-5	CAWSVLGLETQYF	TGTGCCTGGAGTGTATTAGGGCTCGAGACCCAGTACTTC
TRBD2	NA	TRBV11-3	TRBJ2-3	CASGDYNTDTQYF	TGTGCCAGCGGGGACTACAACACAGATACGCAGTATTTT
NA	few	TRBV6-5	TRBJ2-7	CASSYSVGPSYEQYF	TGTGCCAGCAGTTACTCAGTAGGTCCCTCCTACGAGCAGTACTTC
NA	NA	TRBV19	TRBJ2-5	CASSTLAAQETQYF	TGTGCCAGTAGTACCTTAGCGGCCCAAGAGACCCAGTACTTC
NA	NA	TRBV25-1	TRBJ1-1	CASSAAGSTEAFF	TGTGCCAGCAGTGCGGCAGGGTCCACTGAAGCTTTCTTT
TRBD1	NA	TRBV7-9	TRBJ1-1	CASSLEDREAFF	TGTGCCAGCAGCTTAGAGGACAGGGAAGCTTTCTTT
NA	NA	TRBV4-3	TRBJ2-1	CASSQDRGEQFF	TGCGCCAGCAGCCAAGATCGGGGCGAGCAGTTCTTC
NA	NA	TRBV7-9	TRBJ1-2	CASSSRTWAGNYGYTF	TGTGCCAGCAGCTCCCGGACGTGGGCGGGGAACTATGGCTACACCTTC
NA	NA	TRBV6-1	TRBJ2-1	CASSPLDGSFGEQFF	TGTGCCAGCAGTCCCCTTGACGGGAGCTTTGGTGAGCAGTTCTTC
TRBD1	NA	TRBV30	TRBJ1-5	CAWSVGQGSQPQHF	TGTGCCTGGAGTGTGGGACAGGGGAGTCAGCCCCAGCATTTT
NA	NA	TRBV19	TRBJ1-3	CASTRQSSGNTIYF	TGTGCCAGTACCCGACAGAGCTCTGGAAACACCATATATTTT
NA	NA	TRBV7-6	TRBJ1-4	CASSLGQGYEKLFF	TGTGCCAGCAGCTTAGGGCAGGGATATGAAAAACTGTTTTTT
TRBD2	few	TRBV5-5	TRBJ2-1	CASSSTGGIGNEQFF	TGTGCCAGCAGCTCCACGGGGGGGATTGGGAATGAGCAGTTCTTC
NA	NA	TRBV5-6	TRBJ2-1	CASSPTGLSRFSYNEQFF	TGTGCCAGCAGCCCTACGGGCCTCTCCCGATTTTCCTACAATGAGCAGTTCTTC
NA	NA	TRBV4-3	TRBJ2-2	CASSQAVGNTGELFF	TGCGCCAGCAGCCAAGCGGTCGGGAACACCGGGGAGCTGTTTTTT
NA	NA	TRBV27	TRBJ2-7	CASSPERLGREQYF	TGTGCCAGCAGTCCGGAACGACTAGGCCGCGAGCAGTACTTC
TRBD2	few	TRBV4-1	TRBJ2-3	CASSQDLAGVTDTQYF	TGCGCCAGCAGCCAAGATTTAGCGGGAGTCACAGATACGCAGTATTTT
TRBD1	NA	TRBV5-1	TRBJ2-7	CASSLRTGGYEQYF	TGCGCCAGCAGCTTGCGAACAGGGGGCTACGAGCAGTACTTC
TRBD2	NA	TRBV5-6	TRBJ2-3	CASRDGLAGYTDTQYF	TGTGCCAGCAGAGATGGACTAGCGGGATACACAGATACGCAGTATTTT
NA	NA	TRBV28	TRBJ2-1	CASSSRDPYNEQFF	TGTGCCAGCAGCTCCCGGGACCCCTACAATGAGCAGTTCTTC
TRBD1	NA	TRBV12-5	TRBJ1-5	CASGLGRGQGNQPQHF	TGTGCTAGTGGTTTGGGGAGAGGACAGGGGAATCAGCCCCAGCATTTT
NA	NA	TRBV28	TRBJ1-1	CASSLQDTGSSFF	TGTGCCAGCAGTTTGCAGGACACCGGGTCCTCTTTCTTT
TRBD1	NA	TRBV5-8	TRBJ1-2	CASSLEWTGLNYGYTF	TGTGCCAGCAGCTTGGAATGGACAGGGTTAAACTATGGCTACACCTTC
NA	NA	TRBV20-1	TRBJ2-3	CSASLTDTQYF	TGCAGTGCTAGTCTCACAGATACGCAGTATTTT
NA	NA	TRBV7-2	TRBJ2-7	CASSSRESEQYF	TGTGCCAGCAGCTCGAGGGAATCCGAGCAGTACTTC
NA	NA	TRBV30	TRBJ1-1	CAQEPEGTEAFF	TGTGCCCAAGAACCGGAAGGGACTGAAGCTTTCTTT
NA	NA	TRBV5-1	TRBJ2-3	CASSRTSTDTQYF	TGCGCCAGCAGTAGAACTAGCACAGATACGCAGTATTTT
NA	NA	TRBV2	TRBJ1-4	CASSERTDYEKLFF	TGTGCCAGCAGTGAAAGGACAGACTATGAAAAACTGTTTTTT
NA	NA	TRBV9	TRBJ2-1	CASSVNGQEQFF	TGTGCCAGCAGCGTAAATGGGCAGGAGCAGTTCTTC
NA	NA	TRBV18	TRBJ2-5	CASSPPLVKETQYF	TGTGCCAGCTCACCCCCACTTGTTAAAGAGACCCAGTACTTC
TRBD1	NA	TRBV6-5	TRBJ1-3	CASRSAGGERTIYF	TGTGCCAGCAGATCAGCAGGGGGGGAAAGGACCATATATTTT
TRBD2	NA	TRBV27	TRBJ2-1	CASSPRTSGYNEQFF	TGTGCCAGCAGTCCTAGGACTAGCGGTTACAATGAGCAGTTCTTC
NA	few	TRBV5-4	TRBJ1-5	CASSLDSNQPQHF	TGTGCCAGCAGCTTGGACAGCAATCAGCCCCAGCATTTT
TRBD2	NA	TRBV25-1	TRBJ2-5	CATGLAGVGETQYF	TGTGCCACCGGACTAGCGGGAGTGGGAGAGACCCAGTACTTC
NA	NA	TRBV30	TRBJ2-1	CAWRGVREGRNEQFF	TGTGCCTGGAGGGGGGTCCGGGAAGGTCGGAATGAGCAGTTCTTC
NA	once	TRBV14	TRBJ1-2	CASSVRGEGGYTF	TGTGCCAGCAGCGTGAGGGGCGAAGGGGGCTACACCTTC
TRBD1	NA	TRBV28	TRBJ1-2	CASYGTGGTSNYGYTF	TGTGCCAGCTACGGGACAGGGGGAACCTCTAACTATGGCTACACCTTC
TRBD1	NA	TRBV7-9	TRBJ1-1	CATAGQRAFF	TGTGCCACCGCGGGACAGAGGGCTTTCTTT
NA	NA	TRBV7-3	TRBJ2-2	CASSLSWSRELFF	TGTGCCAGCAGCTTAAGTTGGTCCCGGGAGCTGTTTTTT
NA	NA	TRBV11-2	TRBJ2-7	CASSPEGRAFYEQYF	TGTGCCAGCAGCCCCGAGGGCAGGGCCTTCTACGAGCAGTACTTC
NA	NA	TRBV4-1	TRBJ2-7	CASSQDSPWGVTEQYF	TGCGCCAGCAGCCAAGATAGCCCCTGGGGGGTTACCGAGCAGTACTTC
TRBD2	NA	TRBV6-5	TRBJ2-3	CASSYSRTSGTDTQYF	TGTGCCAGCAGTTACTCGAGGACTAGCGGCACAGATACGCAGTATTTT
NA	NA	TRBV19	TRBJ1-5	CASSIRRVLDDQPQHF	TGTGCCAGTAGTATTAGGAGGGTTCTGGACGACCAGCCCCAGCATTTT
NA	NA	TRBV6-5	TRBJ2-7	CASSYSAQAYEQYF	TGTGCCAGCAGTTACTCAGCACAGGCCTACGAGCAGTACTTC
NA	few	TRBV2	TRBJ2-7	CASCLGVPREQYF	TGTGCCAGTTGCCTGGGGGTCCCCCGGGAGCAGTACTTC
TRBD1	NA	TRBV30	TRBJ1-4	CAWSVGTVDIEKLFF	TGTGCCTGGAGTGTAGGGACAGTAGACATTGAAAAACTGTTTTTT
NA	once	TRBV5-1	TRBJ2-3	CASSITGSTDTQYF	TGCGCCAGCAGCATTACGGGGTCCACAGATACGCAGTATTTT
NA	NA	TRBV5-1	TRBJ2-5	CASSLATLETQYF	TGCGCCAGCAGCTTGGCCACCCTAGAGACCCAGTACTTC
NA	NA	TRBV19	TRBJ1-1	CASSIRQSRGEAFF	TGTGCCAGTAGTATAAGACAGTCGCGGGGTGAAGCTTTCTTT
NA	NA	TRBV5-5	TRBJ2-7	CASRAATGVAYEQYF	TGTGCCAGCCGTGCCGCTACTGGGGTCGCCTACGAGCAGTACTTC
NA	few	TRBV6-5	TRBJ2-7	CASSRGVGEQYF	TGTGCCAGCTCGCGGGGCGTCGGGGAGCAGTACTTC